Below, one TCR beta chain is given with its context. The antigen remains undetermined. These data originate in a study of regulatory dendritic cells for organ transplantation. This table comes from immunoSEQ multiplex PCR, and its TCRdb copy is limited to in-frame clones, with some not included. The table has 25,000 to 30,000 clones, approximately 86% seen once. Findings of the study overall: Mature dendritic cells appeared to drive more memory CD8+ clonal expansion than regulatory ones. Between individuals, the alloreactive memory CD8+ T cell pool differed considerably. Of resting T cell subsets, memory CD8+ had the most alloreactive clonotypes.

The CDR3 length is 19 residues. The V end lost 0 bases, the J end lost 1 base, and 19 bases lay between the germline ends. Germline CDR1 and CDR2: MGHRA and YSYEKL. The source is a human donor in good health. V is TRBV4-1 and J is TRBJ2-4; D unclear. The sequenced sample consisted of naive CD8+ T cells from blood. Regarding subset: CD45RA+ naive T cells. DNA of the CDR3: TGCGCCAGCAGCCAAGATAGTTCGACTCTCCGGAAGGCCAAAAACATTCAGTACTTC. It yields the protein CASSQDSSTLRKAKNIQYF.